Described below is a single TCR beta chain sequence and its context. The CDR3 runs to 15 residues. V lost 6 bases and J lost 1, with 13 bases in between. The germline V gene has CDR1 SNHLY and CDR2 FYNNEI. Clones were read by immunoSEQ multiplex PCR, and TCRdb kept only the in-frame ones, dropping some. The sample has some 220,000 clones, around 81% seen once. This entry comes from a study of blood T cell repertoires in COVID-19. Study at large: Sources were T cells, B-cell-depleted T cells, or PBMCs; the material itself was cDNA or gDNA.

This receptor was identified in a human donor in a cohort sampled during active COVID-19. Input material: peripheral blood. The V call is TRBV2, the J call TRBJ2-1; weak D call: TRBD2 (5 bases). The CDR3 DNA is TGTGCCAGCAGAGGTAGAGGCGGGTCCTACAATGAGCAGTTCTTC. It is translated as CASRGRGGSYNEQFF. Using reference TRBV2 and TRBJ2-1 for the parts outside the CDR3, the full variable domain is EPEVTQTPSHQVTQMGQEVILRCVPISNHLYFYWYRQILGQKVEFLVSFYNNEISEKSEIFDDQFSVERPDGSNFTLKIRSTKLEDSAMYFCASRGRGGSYNEQFFGPGTRLTVL.